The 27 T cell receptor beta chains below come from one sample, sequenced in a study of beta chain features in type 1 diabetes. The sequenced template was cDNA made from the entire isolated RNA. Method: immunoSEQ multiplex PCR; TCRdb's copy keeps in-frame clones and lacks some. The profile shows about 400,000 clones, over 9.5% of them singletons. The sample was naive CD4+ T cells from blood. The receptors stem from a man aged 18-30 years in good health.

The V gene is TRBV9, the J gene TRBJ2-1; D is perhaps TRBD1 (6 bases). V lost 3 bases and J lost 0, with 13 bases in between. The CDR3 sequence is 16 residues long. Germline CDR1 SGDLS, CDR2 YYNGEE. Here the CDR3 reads CASSANHRASYNEQFF. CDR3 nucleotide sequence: TGTGCCAGCAGCGCAAACCACAGGGCCTCCTACAATGAGCAGTTCTTC.

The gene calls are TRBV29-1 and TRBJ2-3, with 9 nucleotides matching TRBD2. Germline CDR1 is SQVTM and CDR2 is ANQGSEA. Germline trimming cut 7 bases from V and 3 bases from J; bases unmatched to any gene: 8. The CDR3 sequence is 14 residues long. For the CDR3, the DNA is TGCAGCGGGAACTTAGCGGGAGCAACAGATACGCAGTATTTT. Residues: CSGNLAGATDTQYF.

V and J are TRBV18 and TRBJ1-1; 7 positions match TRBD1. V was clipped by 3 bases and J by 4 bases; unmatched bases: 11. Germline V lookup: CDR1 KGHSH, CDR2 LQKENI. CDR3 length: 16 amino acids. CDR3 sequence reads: CASSPQDRVGGTEAFF. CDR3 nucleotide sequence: TGTGCCAGCTCACCTCAAGACAGGGTGGGAGGCACTGAAGCTTTCTTT.

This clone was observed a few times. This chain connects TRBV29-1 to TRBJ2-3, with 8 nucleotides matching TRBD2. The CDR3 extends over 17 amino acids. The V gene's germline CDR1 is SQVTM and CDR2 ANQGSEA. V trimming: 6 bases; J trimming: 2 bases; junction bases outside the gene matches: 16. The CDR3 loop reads CSVTTPGTRSFTDTQYF. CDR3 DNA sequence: TGCAGCGTAACCACACCCGGGACTAGAAGCTTCACAGATACGCAGTATTTT.

The CDR3 loop reads CSVDTGQGAEAFF. In DNA, the CDR3 is TGCAGCGTTGATACGGGACAGGGGGCTGAAGCTTTCTTT. The rearrangement uses TRBV29-1 and TRBJ1-1; 11 bases fit TRBD1. The CDR3 is 13 amino acids. The germline V gene encodes CDR1 SQVTM and CDR2 ANQGSEA. J lost 6 bases, V lost 3 bases, and 3 bases had no gene match.

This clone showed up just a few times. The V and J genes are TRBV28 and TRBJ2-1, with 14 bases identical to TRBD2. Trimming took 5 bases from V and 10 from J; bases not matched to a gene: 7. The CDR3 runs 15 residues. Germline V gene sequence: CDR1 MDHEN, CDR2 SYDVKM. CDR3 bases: TGTGCCAGCAGTATCCGACTAGCGGGGGGGCGGGAGCAGTTCTTC. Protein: CASSIRLAGGREQFF.

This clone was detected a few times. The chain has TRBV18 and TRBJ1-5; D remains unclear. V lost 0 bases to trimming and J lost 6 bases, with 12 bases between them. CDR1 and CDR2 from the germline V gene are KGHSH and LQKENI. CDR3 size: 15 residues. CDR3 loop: CASSPPEGSGQPQHF. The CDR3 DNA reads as TGTGCCAGCTCACCACCGGAGGGCTCGGGTCAGCCCCAGCATTTT.

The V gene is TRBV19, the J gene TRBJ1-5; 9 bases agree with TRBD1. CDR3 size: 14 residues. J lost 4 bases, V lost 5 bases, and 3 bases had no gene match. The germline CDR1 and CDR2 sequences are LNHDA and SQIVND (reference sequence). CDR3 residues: CASSGTGRNQPQHF. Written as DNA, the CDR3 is TGTGCCAGTAGTGGGACAGGGAGAAATCAGCCCCAGCATTTT.

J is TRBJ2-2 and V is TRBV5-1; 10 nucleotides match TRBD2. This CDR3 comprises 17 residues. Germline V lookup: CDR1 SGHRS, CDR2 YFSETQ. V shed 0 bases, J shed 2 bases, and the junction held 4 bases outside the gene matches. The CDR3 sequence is CASSLVGLADNTGELFF. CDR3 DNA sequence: TGCGCCAGCAGCTTGGTTGGACTAGCGGACAACACCGGGGAGCTGTTTTTT.

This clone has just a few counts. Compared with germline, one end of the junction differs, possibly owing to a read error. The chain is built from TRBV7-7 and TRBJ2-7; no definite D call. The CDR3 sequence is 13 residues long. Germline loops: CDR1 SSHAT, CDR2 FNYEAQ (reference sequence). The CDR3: CASSLDRGNEQYF. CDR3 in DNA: TGTGCTAGCAGCTTAGACCGAGGCAATGAGCAGTACTTC.

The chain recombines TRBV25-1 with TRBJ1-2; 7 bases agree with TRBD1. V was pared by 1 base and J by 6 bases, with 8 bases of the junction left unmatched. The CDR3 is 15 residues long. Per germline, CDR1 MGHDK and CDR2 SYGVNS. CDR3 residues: CASSESGGQVNGYTF. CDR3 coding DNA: TGTGCCAGCAGTGAATCTGGAGGACAGGTGAATGGCTACACCTTC.

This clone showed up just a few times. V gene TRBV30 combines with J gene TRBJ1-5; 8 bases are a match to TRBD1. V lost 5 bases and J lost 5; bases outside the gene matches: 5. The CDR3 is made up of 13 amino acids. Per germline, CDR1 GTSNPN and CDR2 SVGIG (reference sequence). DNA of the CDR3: TGTGCCTGGTGCCAGGGGGCTGATCAGCCCCAGCATTTT. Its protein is CAWCQGADQPQHF.

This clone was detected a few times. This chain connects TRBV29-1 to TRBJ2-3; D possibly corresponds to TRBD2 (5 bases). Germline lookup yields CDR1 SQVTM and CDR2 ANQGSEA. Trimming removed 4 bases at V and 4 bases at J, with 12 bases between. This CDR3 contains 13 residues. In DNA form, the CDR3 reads TGCAGCGTTGGTGGGAGTAGGGCAGATACGCAGTATTTT. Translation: CSVGGSRADTQYF.

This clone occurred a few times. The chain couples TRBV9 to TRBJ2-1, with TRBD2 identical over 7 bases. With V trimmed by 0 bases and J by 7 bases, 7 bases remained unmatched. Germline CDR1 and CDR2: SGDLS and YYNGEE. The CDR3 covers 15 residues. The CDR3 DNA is TGTGCCAGCAGCGTAGAGGGAAGGGAGGGGAATGAGCAGTTCTTC. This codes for CASSVEGREGNEQFF.

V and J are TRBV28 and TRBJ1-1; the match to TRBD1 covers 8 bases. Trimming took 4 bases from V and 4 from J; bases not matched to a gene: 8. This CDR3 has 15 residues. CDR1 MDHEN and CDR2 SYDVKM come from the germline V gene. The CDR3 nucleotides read TGTGCCAGCAGTTCCCCAGGGGGCGCGGGCACTGAAGCTTTCTTT. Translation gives CASSSPGGAGTEAFF.

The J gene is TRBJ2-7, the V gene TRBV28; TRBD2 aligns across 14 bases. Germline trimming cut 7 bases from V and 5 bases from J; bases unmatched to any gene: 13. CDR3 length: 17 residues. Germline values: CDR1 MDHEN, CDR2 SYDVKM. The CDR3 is CASTMPGLAGVINEQYF. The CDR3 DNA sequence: TGTGCCAGCACCATGCCGGGACTAGCGGGAGTGATCAACGAGCAGTACTTC.

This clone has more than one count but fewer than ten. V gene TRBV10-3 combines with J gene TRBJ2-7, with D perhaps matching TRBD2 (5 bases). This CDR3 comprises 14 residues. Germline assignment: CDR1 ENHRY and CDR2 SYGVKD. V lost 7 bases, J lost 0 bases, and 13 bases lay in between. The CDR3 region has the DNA TGTGCCATCACGGAGCGGAGGAGCTCCTACGAGCAGTACTTC. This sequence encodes CAITERRSSYEQYF.

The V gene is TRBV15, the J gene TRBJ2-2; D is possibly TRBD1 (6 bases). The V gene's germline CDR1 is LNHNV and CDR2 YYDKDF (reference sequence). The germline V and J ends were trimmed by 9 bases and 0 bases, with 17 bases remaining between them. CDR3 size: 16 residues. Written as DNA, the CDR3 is TGTGCCACGGGACACCAAGGATACGCGAACACCGGGGAGCTGTTTTTT. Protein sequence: CATGHQGYANTGELFF.

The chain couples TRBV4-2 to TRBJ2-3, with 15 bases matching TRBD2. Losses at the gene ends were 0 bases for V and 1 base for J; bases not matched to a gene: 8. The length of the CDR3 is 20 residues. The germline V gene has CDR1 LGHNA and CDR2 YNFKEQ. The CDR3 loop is CASSQDFGLAGGPRTDTQYF. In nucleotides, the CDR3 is TGTGCCAGCAGCCAAGATTTTGGACTAGCGGGGGGGCCTCGCACAGATACGCAGTATTTT.

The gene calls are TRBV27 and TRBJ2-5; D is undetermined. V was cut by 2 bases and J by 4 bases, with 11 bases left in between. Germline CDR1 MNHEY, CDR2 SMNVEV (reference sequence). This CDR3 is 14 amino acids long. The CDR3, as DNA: TGTGCCAGCAGTTTAGCCCGGGTGCGAGAGACCCAGTACTTC. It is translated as CASSLARVRETQYF.

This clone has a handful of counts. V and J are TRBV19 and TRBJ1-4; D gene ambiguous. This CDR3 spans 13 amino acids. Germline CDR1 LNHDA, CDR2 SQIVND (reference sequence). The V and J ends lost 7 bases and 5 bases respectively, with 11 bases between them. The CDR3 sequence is CASMAGRNEKLFF. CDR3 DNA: TGTGCCAGTATGGCGGGGAGGAATGAAAAACTGTTTTTT. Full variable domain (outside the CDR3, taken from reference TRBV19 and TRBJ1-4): DGGITQSPKYLFRKEGQNVTLSCEQNLNHDAMYWYRQDPGQGLRLIYYSQIVNDFQKGDIAEGYSVSREKKESFPLTVTSAQKNPTAFYLCASMAGRNEKLFFGSGTQLSVL.

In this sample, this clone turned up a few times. The CDR3 DNA reads as TGTGCCAGCAGCCAAGAAGTCGGCGGGGGGACAACCTACAATGAGCAGTTCTTC. Translation: CASSQEVGGGTTYNEQFF. The rearrangement uses TRBV4-2 and TRBJ2-1, with 8 positions matching TRBD2. V shed 0 bases and J 2 bases; nucleotides not matched to a gene: 9. The germline gives CDR1 LGHNA, CDR2 YNFKEQ. CDR3 length: 18 amino acids.

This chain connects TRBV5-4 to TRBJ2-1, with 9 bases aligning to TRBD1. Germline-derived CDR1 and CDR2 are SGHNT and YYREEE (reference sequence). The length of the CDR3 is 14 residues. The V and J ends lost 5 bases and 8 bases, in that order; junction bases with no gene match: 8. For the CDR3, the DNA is TGTGCCAGCAGTTCGGGACAGGGAACCGATGAGCAGTTCTTC. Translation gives CASSSGQGTDEQFF.

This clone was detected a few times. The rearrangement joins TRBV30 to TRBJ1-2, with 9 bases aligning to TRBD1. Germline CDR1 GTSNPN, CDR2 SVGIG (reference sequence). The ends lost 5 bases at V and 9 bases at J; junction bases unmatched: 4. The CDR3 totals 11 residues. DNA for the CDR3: TGTGCCTGGTGGACAGGGGTTAGCTACACCTTC. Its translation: CAWWTGVSYTF.

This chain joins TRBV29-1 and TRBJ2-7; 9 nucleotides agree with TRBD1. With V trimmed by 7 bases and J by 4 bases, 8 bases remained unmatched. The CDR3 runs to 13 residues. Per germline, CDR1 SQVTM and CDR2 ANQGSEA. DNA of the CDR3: TGCAGCGCCGCACAGGGGGCGATTTACGAGCAGTACTTC. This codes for CSAAQGAIYEQYF.

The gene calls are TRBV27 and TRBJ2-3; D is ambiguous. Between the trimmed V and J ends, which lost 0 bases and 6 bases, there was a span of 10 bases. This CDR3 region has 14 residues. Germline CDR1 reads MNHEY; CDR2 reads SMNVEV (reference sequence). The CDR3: CASSLSSHSDTQYF. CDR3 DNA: TGTGCCAGCAGTTTATCCTCCCACAGTGATACGCAGTATTTT.

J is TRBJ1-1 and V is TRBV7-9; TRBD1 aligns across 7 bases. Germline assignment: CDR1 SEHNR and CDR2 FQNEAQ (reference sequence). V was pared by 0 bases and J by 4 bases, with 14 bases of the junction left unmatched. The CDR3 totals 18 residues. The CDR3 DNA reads TGTGCCAGCAGCTTAGCGCATCTGTTGACAGGGCGATTCACTGAAGCTTTCTTT. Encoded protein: CASSLAHLLTGRFTEAFF.